This T cell receptor beta chain was captured in a study of cytomegalovirus exposure and HLA in healthy donors. The CDR3 loop spans 15 amino acids. V shed 7 bases, J shed 5 bases, and the junction held 9 bases outside the gene matches. CDR1 is SNHLY, CDR2 FYNNEI, per germline. 13 Jbeta primers and 60 Vbeta primers were used for the PCR. The method was immunoSEQ multiplex PCR; TCRdb's version includes in-frame clones alone and lacks a portion of them. The repertoire consists of about 130,000 clones, with around 77% occurring once and the leading ten covering about 1.3%. V is TRBV2 and J is TRBJ1-4; 8 bases agree with TRBD1. The receptor's source is a man aged 45-65 years in good health and CMV-seronegative. Sequencing used PBMCs. CDR3 in DNA: TGTGCCAGCAAGGACAGGGAGTTGAAGAATGAAAAACTGTTTTTT. This sequence encodes CASKDRELKNEKLFF.